This is a list of T cell receptor beta chains from one sample in a study of T cells in Graves' hyperthyroidism and ophthalmopathy. TCRdb reanalysed the multiplex PCR reads using MiXCR and keeps one entry per CDR3 protein. Of about 300,000 distinct CDR3 sequences listed, roughly 18% are singletons. Sequences were obtained from blood. The receptors stem from a man aged 50 to 59 with Graves' ophthalmopathy. Both conserved end residues are part of each CDR3. A D gene is named only where the DNA matches it firmly. Clone size is shown for a subset of rows, as once, few, many or a class of expanded clone.

J,size,D,V,CDR3,DNA
TRBJ1-1,NA,NA,TRBV27,CASSFGAGKAFF,TGTGCCAGCAGTTTTGGGGCGGGTAAAGCTTTCTTT
TRBJ2-3,many,TRBD2,TRBV30,CAWGTSGSVDTQYF,TGTGCCTGGGGGACTAGCGGGAGCGTGGATACGCAGTATTTT
TRBJ2-1,many,TRBD2,TRBV11-2,CASSHNVGLAEEQFF,TGTGCCAGCAGCCACAACGTGGGACTAGCGGAAGAGCAGTTCTTC
TRBJ2-1,NA,NA,TRBV28,CASSLYSGPRGDEQFF,TGTGCCAGCAGCCTCTATTCCGGGCCCCGCGGGGATGAGCAGTTCTTC
TRBJ1-1,NA,TRBD1,TRBV20-1,CSALAFRDRLLNTEAFF,TGCAGTGCCCTAGCTTTTCGGGACAGATTATTGAACACTGAAGCTTTCTTT
TRBJ2-5,NA,NA,TRBV20-1,CSAAGRGYQETQYF,TGCAGTGCCGCTGGACGAGGGTACCAAGAGACCCAGTACTTC
TRBJ2-7,NA,NA,TRBV7-9,CASSFSGPRPYEQYF,TGTGCCAGCAGCTTTTCGGGACCCCGTCCCTACGAGCAGTACTTC
TRBJ1-2,NA,NA,TRBV29-1,CSVEALRSGGGNYGYTF,TGCAGCGTTGAAGCCCTACGTTCTGGGGGGGGGAACTATGGCTACACCTTC
TRBJ2-7,few,TRBD1,TRBV7-9,CASSPRTGGYEQYF,TGTGCCAGCAGCCCTAGGACAGGGGGCTACGAGCAGTACTTC
TRBJ1-1,many,NA,TRBV29-1,CSVVEGFKDTEAFF,TGCAGCGTTGTGGAGGGTTTTAAGGACACTGAAGCTTTCTTT
TRBJ2-1,NA,TRBD2,TRBV6-2/TRBV6-3,CASRKAGGPLSEQFF,TGTGCCAGCAGAAAAGCGGGAGGGCCATTGAGTGAGCAGTTCTTC
TRBJ2-3,NA,TRBD2,TRBV7-9,CASIGRDSDTQYF,TGTGCCAGCATCGGGAGGGACTCAGATACGCAGTATTTT
TRBJ2-2,NA,TRBD2,TRBV4-2,CASSQEPSGSSGELFF,TGTGCCAGCAGCCAAGAGCCTAGCGGGAGTTCCGGGGAGCTGTTTTTT
TRBJ2-7,few,TRBD1,TRBV12-3/TRBV12-4,CASRTGQVSSDYEQYF,TGTGCCAGCAGGACTGGACAGGTATCCTCCGACTACGAGCAGTACTTC
TRBJ2-1,many,TRBD2,TRBV20-1,CSARPGTSGYNEQFF,TGCAGTGCTAGACCCGGGACTAGCGGCTACAATGAGCAGTTCTTC
TRBJ1-1,many,NA,TRBV24-1,CATSDLQGGWAEAFF,TGTGCCACCAGTGATTTGCAGGGAGGGTGGGCTGAAGCTTTCTTT
TRBJ2-7,NA,TRBD2,TRBV29-1,CSVLAGVRSYEQYF,TGCAGCGTTCTGGCGGGAGTTCGTTCCTACGAGCAGTACTTC
TRBJ1-5,many,TRBD1,TRBV5-1,CASSLEGQHNQPQHF,TGCGCCAGCAGCTTGGAGGGACAGCACAATCAGCCCCAGCATTTT
TRBJ2-3,many,TRBD2,TRBV5-1,CASRSTSGRADTQYF,TGCGCCAGCCGTTCGACTAGCGGGAGGGCAGATACGCAGTATTTT
TRBJ2-7,many,TRBD1,TRBV28,CASSLLGQGAREQYF,TGTGCCAGCAGTTTATTGGGACAGGGGGCGAGAGAGCAGTACTTC
TRBJ1-2,NA,TRBD1,TRBV19,CASRDVPGQSNYGYTF,TGTGCCAGTAGGGACGTACCGGGACAGAGTAACTATGGCTACACCTTC
TRBJ2-5,NA,NA,TRBV7-8,CASSLYQGRGETQYF,TGTGCCAGCAGCTTATATCAGGGAAGGGGAGAGACCCAGTACTTC
TRBJ2-7,few,NA,TRBV29-1,CSVAGGDRGTYEQYF,TGCAGCGTTGCAGGGGGGGACAGAGGAACCTACGAGCAGTACTTC
TRBJ1-2,NA,TRBD1,TRBV29-1,CSVEDRVDNYGYTF,TGCAGCGTTGAGGACAGGGTCGATAACTATGGCTACACCTTC
TRBJ2-1,NA,NA,TRBV19,CASSINLYNEQFF,TGTGCCAGTAGTATTAACCTATACAATGAGCAGTTCTTC
TRBJ2-7,many,TRBD1,TRBV18,CASSPQETGFHEQYF,TGTGCCAGCTCACCACAAGAGACAGGGTTCCACGAGCAGTACTTC
TRBJ2-2,many,NA,TRBV11-2,CASSLPGTGELFF,TGTGCCAGCAGCTTACCCGGGACCGGGGAGCTGTTTTTT
TRBJ2-1,NA,TRBD2,TRBV3-1,CASSLLAGDNEQFF,TGTGCCAGCAGCCTACTAGCGGGAGACAATGAGCAGTTCTTC
TRBJ2-1,NA,TRBD2,TRBV6-1,CASSGNSGSNNEQFF,TGTGCCAGCAGTGGAAATAGCGGGTCCAACAATGAGCAGTTCTTC
TRBJ2-7,many,TRBD2,TRBV28,CASRDPGTSGDYEQYF,TGTGCCAGCAGGGACCCCGGGACTAGCGGCGATTACGAGCAGTACTTC
TRBJ1-2,few,NA,TRBV12-3/TRBV12-4,CASSLGAALRYGYTF,TGTGCCAGCAGTTTAGGGGCGGCCCTTCGCTATGGCTACACCTTC
TRBJ2-7,many,TRBD1,TRBV20-1,CSATSFGTGGAPLEQYF,TGCAGTGCTACCTCGTTCGGGACAGGGGGCGCACCTCTCGAGCAGTACTTC
TRBJ2-1,NA,TRBD1,TRBV24-1,CATGQGRDNEQFF,TGTGCCACCGGACAGGGGAGGGACAATGAGCAGTTCTTC
TRBJ2-7,few,NA,TRBV20-1,CSARDPGGSSYEQYF,TGCAGTGCTAGAGACCCCGGGGGTAGCTCCTACGAGCAGTACTTC
TRBJ2-7,NA,NA,TRBV19,CASSRDATYEQYF,TGTGCCAGTAGTAGGGACGCCACCTACGAGCAGTACTTC
TRBJ2-5,NA,TRBD2,TRBV6-1,CASSTTSGRAGTQYF,TGTGCCAGCTCAACCACTAGCGGGAGGGCCGGGACCCAGTACTTC
TRBJ2-7,many,TRBD1,TRBV11-2,CASAQGVYEQYF,TGTGCCTCCGCCCAGGGGGTCTACGAGCAGTACTTC
TRBJ2-7,many,TRBD1,TRBV2,CASGQVRGYEQYF,TGTGCCAGTGGACAGGTCAGAGGGTACGAGCAGTACTTC
TRBJ2-7,NA,NA,TRBV12-3/TRBV12-4,CASSLALTYEQYF,TGTGCCAGCAGTTTAGCGCTGACCTACGAGCAGTACTTC
TRBJ2-5,few,NA,TRBV18,CASSPLRASQETQYF,TGTGCCAGCTCACCCCTCCGGGCGTCTCAAGAGACCCAGTACTTC
TRBJ2-6,NA,NA,TRBV30,CAWSPGDSGANVLTF,TGTGCCTGGAGCCCTGGAGACTCTGGGGCCAACGTCCTGACTTTC
TRBJ2-6,NA,TRBD2,TRBV15,CATSSGTSGLLANVLTF,TGTGCCACCAGCAGCGGGACTAGCGGACTGTTGGCCAACGTCCTGACTTTC
TRBJ1-4,NA,NA,TRBV2,CASSVGLGGSREKLFF,TGTGCCAGCAGTGTCGGATTAGGGGGATCTAGGGAAAAACTGTTTTTT
TRBJ2-5,NA,NA,TRBV19,CASSTGARYQETQYF,TGTGCCAGTAGTACCGGGGCCCGGTACCAAGAGACCCAGTACTTC
TRBJ2-1,NA,NA,TRBV18,CASSPQRSYNEQFF,TGTGCCAGCTCACCACAGCGGTCCTACAATGAGCAGTTCTTC
TRBJ2-2,few,TRBD2,TRBV7-2,CASSLDGRSTGELFF,TGTGCCAGCAGCTTAGACGGGAGGTCCACCGGGGAGCTGTTTTTT
TRBJ2-7,NA,NA,TRBV20-1,CSARGERESYEQYF,TGCAGTGCTAGAGGGGAACGGGAGAGCTACGAGCAGTACTTC
TRBJ2-1,NA,NA,TRBV20-1,CSASSAYDEQFF,TGCAGTGCCAGTAGTGCCTACGATGAGCAGTTCTTC
TRBJ1-1,many,NA,TRBV2,CASSGRADHTEAFF,TGTGCCAGCAGTGGAAGGGCAGACCACACTGAAGCTTTCTTT
TRBJ2-1,NA,TRBD2,TRBV20-1,CSAPSSGLGGEQFF,TGCAGTGCCCCGTCTAGCGGCTTGGGCGGTGAGCAGTTCTTC